Ten or more counts support the clone carrying this TCR beta chain. The source of the sample is a study of T cells in Graves' hyperthyroidism and ophthalmopathy. Amplified TCR beta CDR3 regions came from RNA transcripts. HTBI primers drove first-round RT-PCR of the TCR CDR3. Each CDR3 protein gets one entry after TCRdb re-called the multiplex PCR reads with MiXCR. The sample records fewer than 400,000 distinct CDR3 sequences, approximately 16% being singletons. The CDR3 contains 13 residues. Trimming removed 3 bases at V and 5 bases at J, with 8 bases between. The germline CDR1 and CDR2 sequences are SGHAT and FQNNGV.

This clonotype was sampled from a young man with Graves' hyperthyroidism. The rearrangement uses TRBV11-2 and TRBJ1-5; D call uncertain. The sample taken for sequencing was blood. The CDR3 DNA is TGTGCCAGCAGCTTCGCCGGGGATCAGCCCCAGCATTTT. This encodes CASSFAGDQPQHF.